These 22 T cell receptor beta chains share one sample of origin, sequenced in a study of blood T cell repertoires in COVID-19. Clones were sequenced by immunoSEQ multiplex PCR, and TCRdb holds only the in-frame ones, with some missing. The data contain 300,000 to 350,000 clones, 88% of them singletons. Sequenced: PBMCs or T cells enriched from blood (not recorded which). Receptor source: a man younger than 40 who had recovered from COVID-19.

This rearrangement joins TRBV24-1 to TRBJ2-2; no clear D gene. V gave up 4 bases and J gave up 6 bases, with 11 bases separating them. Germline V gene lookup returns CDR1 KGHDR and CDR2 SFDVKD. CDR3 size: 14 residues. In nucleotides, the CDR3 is TGTGCCACCAGTGACCTCTCTCCCCCCGGGGAGCTGTTTTTT. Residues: CATSDLSPPGELFF.

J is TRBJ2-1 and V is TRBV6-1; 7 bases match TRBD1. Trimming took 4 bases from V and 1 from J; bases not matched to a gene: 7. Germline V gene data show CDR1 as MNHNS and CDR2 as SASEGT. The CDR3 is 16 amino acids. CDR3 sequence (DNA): TGTGCCAGCAGTGGGACAGGTGTGTATTCCTACAATGAGCAGTTCTTC. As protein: CASSGTGVYSYNEQFF.

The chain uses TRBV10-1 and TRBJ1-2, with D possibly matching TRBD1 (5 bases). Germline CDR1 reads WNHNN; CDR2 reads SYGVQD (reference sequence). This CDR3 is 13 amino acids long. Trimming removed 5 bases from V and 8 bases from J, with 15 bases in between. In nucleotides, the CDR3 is TGCGCCAGCAGTCCCGGGGGATCCTACGGCTACACCTTC. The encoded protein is CASSPGGSYGYTF.

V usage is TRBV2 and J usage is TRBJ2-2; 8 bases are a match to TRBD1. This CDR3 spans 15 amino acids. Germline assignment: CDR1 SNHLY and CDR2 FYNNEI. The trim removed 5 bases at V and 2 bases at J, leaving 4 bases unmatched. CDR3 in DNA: TGTGCCAGCAGTCGCGGGACAGGAAACACCGGGGAGCTGTTTTTT. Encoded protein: CASSRGTGNTGELFF.

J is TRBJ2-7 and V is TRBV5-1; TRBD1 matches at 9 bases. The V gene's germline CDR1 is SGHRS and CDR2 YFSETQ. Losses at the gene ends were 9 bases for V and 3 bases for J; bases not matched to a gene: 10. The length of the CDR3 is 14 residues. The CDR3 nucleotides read TGCGCCACCAGGTCCGGGACAGGGAACTACGAGCAGTACTTC. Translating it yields CATRSGTGNYEQYF.

The CDR3 spells CASSPGTSGRYGTDTQYF. CDR3 DNA sequence: TGTGCCAGCAGCCCGGGGACTAGCGGACGCTACGGCACAGATACGCAGTATTTT. The V gene is TRBV11-3, the J gene TRBJ2-3; TRBD2 matches at 11 bases. CDR1 and CDR2 from the germline V gene are SGHNT and YENEEA. V trimming: 5 bases; J trimming: 1 base; junction bases outside the gene matches: 11. CDR3 size: 18 residues.

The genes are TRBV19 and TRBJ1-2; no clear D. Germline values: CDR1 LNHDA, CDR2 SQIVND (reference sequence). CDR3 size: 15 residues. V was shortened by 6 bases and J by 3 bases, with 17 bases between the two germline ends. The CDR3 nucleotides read TGTGCCAGTAGAGGGTTCGAGGGCACAGACTATGGCTACACCTTC. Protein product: CASRGFEGTDYGYTF.

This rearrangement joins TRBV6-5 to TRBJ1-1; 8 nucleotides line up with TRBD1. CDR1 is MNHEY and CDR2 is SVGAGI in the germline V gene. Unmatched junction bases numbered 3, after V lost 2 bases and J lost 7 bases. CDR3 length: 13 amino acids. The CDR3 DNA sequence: TGTGCCAGCAGTTACCGACAGGGGTTTGAAGCTTTCTTT. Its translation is CASSYRQGFEAFF.

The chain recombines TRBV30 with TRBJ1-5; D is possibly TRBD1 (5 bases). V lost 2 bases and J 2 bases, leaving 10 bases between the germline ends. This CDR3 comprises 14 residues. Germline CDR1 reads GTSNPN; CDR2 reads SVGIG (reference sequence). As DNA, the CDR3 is TGTGCCTGGAGTTCGGGGGGGGGCAATCAGCCCCAGCATTTT. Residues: CAWSSGGGNQPQHF.

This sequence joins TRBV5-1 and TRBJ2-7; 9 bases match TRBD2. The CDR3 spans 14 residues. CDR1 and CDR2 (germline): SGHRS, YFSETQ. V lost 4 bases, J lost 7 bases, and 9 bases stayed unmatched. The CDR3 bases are TGCGCCAGCAGCCCCGGGACTAGCTCCTGGGAGCAGTACTTC. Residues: CASSPGTSSWEQYF.

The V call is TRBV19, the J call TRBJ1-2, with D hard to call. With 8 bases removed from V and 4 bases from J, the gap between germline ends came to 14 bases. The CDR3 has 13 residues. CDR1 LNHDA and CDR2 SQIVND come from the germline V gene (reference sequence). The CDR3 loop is CASGTRIPYGYTF. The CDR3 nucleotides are TGTGCCAGTGGTACCAGAATCCCCTATGGCTACACCTTC.

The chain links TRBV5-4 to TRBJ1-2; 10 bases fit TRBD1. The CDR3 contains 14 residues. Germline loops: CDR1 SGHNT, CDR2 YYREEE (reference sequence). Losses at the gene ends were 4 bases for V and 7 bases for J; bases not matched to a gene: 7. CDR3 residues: CASSHRDRGPGYTF. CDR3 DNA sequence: TGTGCCAGCAGCCACCGGGACAGGGGACCTGGCTACACCTTC. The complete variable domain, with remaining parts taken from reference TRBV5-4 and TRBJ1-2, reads ETGVTQSPTHLIKTRGQQVTLRCSSQSGHNTVSWYQQALGQGPQFIFQYYREEENGRGNFPPRFSGLQFPNYSSELNVNALELDDSALYLCASSHRDRGPGYTFGSGTRLTVV.

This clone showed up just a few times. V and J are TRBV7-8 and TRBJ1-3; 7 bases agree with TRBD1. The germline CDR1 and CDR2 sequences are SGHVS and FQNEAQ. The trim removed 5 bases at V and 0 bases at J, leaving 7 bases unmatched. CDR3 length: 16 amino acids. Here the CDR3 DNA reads TGTGCCAGCAGCCACCGGACAGGACGCTCTGGAAACACCATATATTTT. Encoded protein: CASSHRTGRSGNTIYF.

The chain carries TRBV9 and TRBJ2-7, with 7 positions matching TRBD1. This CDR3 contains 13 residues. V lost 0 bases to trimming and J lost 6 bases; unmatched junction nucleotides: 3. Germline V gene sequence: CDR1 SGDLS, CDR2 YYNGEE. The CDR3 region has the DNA TGTGCCAGCAGCGTAGCTTCAGGGGGCGAGCAGTACTTC. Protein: CASSVASGGEQYF.

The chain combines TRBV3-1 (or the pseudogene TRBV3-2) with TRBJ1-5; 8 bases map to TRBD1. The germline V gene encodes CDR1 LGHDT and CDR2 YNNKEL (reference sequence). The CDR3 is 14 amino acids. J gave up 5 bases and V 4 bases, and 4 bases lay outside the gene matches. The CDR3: CASSRGQADQPQHF. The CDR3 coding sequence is TGTGCCAGCAGCCGGGGACAGGCCGATCAGCCCCAGCATTTT.

Here the CDR3 reads CASNGQLNSPLHF. As DNA, the CDR3 is TGTGCCAGTAATGGACAGCTGAATTCACCCCTCCACTTT. The chain carries TRBV19 and TRBJ1-6, with a weak D call TRBD1 (6 bases). V gave up 7 bases and J gave up 7 bases, with 11 bases separating them. The CDR3 extends over 13 amino acids. Germline V gives CDR1 LNHDA, CDR2 SQIVND (reference sequence).

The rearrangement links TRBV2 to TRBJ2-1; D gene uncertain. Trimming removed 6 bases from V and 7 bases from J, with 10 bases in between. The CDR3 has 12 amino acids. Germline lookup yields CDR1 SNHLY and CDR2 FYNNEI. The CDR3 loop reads CASRAFGNEQFF. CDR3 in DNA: TGTGCCAGCAGAGCCTTCGGGAATGAGCAGTTCTTC.

The CDR3 sequence is CASSYRAGGSYEQYF. DNA of the CDR3: TGTGCCAGCAGTTACAGGGCAGGGGGTTCCTACGAGCAGTACTTC. V is TRBV6-5 and J is TRBJ2-7; TRBD1 agrees at 7 bases. The V gene end was trimmed by 2 bases and the J gene end by 1 base; junction bases not matched to a gene: 5. CDR3 length: 15 residues. Germline CDR1 reads MNHEY; CDR2 reads SVGAGI.

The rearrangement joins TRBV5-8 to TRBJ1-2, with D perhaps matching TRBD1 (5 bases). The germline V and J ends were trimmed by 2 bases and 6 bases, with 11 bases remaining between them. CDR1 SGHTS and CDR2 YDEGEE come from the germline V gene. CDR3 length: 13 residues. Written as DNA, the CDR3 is TGTGCCAGCAGCTTTAGGGGCTGGGATGGCTACACCTTC. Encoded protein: CASSFRGWDGYTF.

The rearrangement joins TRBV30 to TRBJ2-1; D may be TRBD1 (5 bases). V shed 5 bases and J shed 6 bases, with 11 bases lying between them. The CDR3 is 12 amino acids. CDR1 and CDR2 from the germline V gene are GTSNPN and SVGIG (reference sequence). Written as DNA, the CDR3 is TGTGCCTGGGCACGACAGATCAATGAGCAGTTCTTC. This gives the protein CAWARQINEQFF.

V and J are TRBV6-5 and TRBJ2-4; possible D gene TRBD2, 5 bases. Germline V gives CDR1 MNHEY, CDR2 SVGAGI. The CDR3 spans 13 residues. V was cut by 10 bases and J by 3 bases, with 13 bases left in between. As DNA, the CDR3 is TGTGCCAACTCGGACGGGATCAAAAACATTCAGTACTTC. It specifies CANSDGIKNIQYF.

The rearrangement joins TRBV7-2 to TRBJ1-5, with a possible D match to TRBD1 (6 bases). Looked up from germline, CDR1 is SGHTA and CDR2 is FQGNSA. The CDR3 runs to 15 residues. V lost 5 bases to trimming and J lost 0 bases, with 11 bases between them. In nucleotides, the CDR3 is TGTGCCAGCAGCGCAGGGGTGTATAGCAATCAGCCCCAGCATTTT. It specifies CASSAGVYSNQPQHF.